A single sample gave rise to the 26 T cell receptor beta chains below, sequenced in a study of Ad26.COV2.S vaccination and SARS-CoV-2 variants. Treatment indicated: about 20 received Ad26.COV2.S at low or high dose, single or two shots; about 5 received placebo; per-sample allocation not given. Sampling occurred on day 63 after the first vaccine or placebo injection. The repertoire was sequenced with immunoSEQ multiplex PCR; TCRdb's copy has only in-frame clones and lacks some. The sample records fewer than 400,000 clones, 86% being singletons. This material consisted of peripheral blood, taken in a trial of Ad26.COV2.S vaccine versus placebo. The receptors were gathered from a person aged 18 to 65 who received the Ad26.COV2.S COVID-19 vaccine or a placebo.

The chain has TRBV10-3 and TRBJ1-2, with D unclear. The CDR3 is 16 amino acids. V was trimmed by 0 bases and J by 0 bases, leaving 11 bases between them. CDR1 is ENHRY and CDR2 is SYGVKD in the germline V gene. The CDR3 sequence: CAISESGMIANYGYTF. CDR3 DNA: TGTGCCATCAGTGAGTCGGGTATGATAGCTAACTATGGCTACACCTTC.

This sequence joins TRBV19 and TRBJ1-1; TRBD1 agrees at 8 bases. This CDR3 contains 13 residues. The germline CDR1 and CDR2 sequences are LNHDA and SQIVND (reference sequence). V lost 6 bases and J lost 5; bases outside the gene matches: 5. The CDR3, as DNA: TGTGCCAGTAGGGGGGACAGGAGGACTGAAGCTTTCTTT. This translates into CASRGDRRTEAFF.

V gene TRBV5-4 combines with J gene TRBJ2-7, with 10 bases lining up with TRBD2. The CDR3 is 17 amino acids. V trimming: 0 bases; J trimming: 6 bases; junction bases outside the gene matches: 12. Germline values: CDR1 SGHNT, CDR2 YYREEE (reference sequence). For the CDR3, the DNA is TGTGCCAGCAGCTTGGGCAACACGGGACTAGCGTCAGGCGAGCAGTACTTC. This sequence encodes CASSLGNTGLASGEQYF.

The DNA for the CDR3 is TGTGCCAGCAGTGACGCTATGAAGGGGGGTAGCAATCAGCCCCAGCATTTT. As protein: CASSDAMKGGSNQPQHF. The gene calls are TRBV6-2 or TRBV6-3 and TRBJ1-5; D is perhaps TRBD1 (6 bases). V gave up 5 bases and J gave up 0 bases, with 17 bases separating them. CDR3 length equals 17 residues. The germline V gene has CDR1 MNHEY and CDR2 SVGEGT.

The rearrangement joins TRBV5-4 to TRBJ2-1, with 7 nucleotides matching TRBD2. The V gene end was trimmed by 3 bases and the J gene end by 8 bases; junction bases not matched to a gene: 11. Germline V gene sequence: CDR1 SGHNT, CDR2 YYREEE (reference sequence). The CDR3 runs to 15 residues. This CDR3 is CASSSVRGVGDEQFF. CDR3 DNA: TGTGCCAGCAGCTCTGTCCGGGGGGTAGGCGATGAGCAGTTCTTC.

The CDR3 region has the DNA TGTGCCAGCAGTCCCCGGACTAGCGGGGGGAATGAGCAGTTCTTC. Its protein product is CASSPRTSGGNEQFF. The chain combines TRBV6-5 with TRBJ2-1, with 14 bases that match TRBD2. V lost 5 bases, J lost 7 bases, and 4 bases stayed unmatched. Germline lookup yields CDR1 MNHEY and CDR2 SVGAGI. This CDR3 comprises 15 residues.

The V gene is TRBV5-1, the J gene TRBJ1-2; D is perhaps TRBD1 (6 bases). This CDR3 is 13 amino acids long. Germline loops: CDR1 SGHRS, CDR2 YFSETQ. V was trimmed by 3 bases and J by 6 bases, leaving 12 bases between them. CDR3 sequence: CASSSQGGDGYTF. In DNA form, the CDR3 reads TGCGCCAGCAGCTCACAGGGAGGTGATGGCTACACCTTC.

J is TRBJ1-6 and V is TRBV7-9; no clear D. CDR1 SEHNR and CDR2 FQNEAQ come from the germline V gene (reference sequence). V was trimmed by 2 bases and J by 11 bases, leaving 7 bases between them. The CDR3 sequence is 12 residues long. The CDR3 DNA reads TGTGCCAGCAGCTTATACGAGGCACCCCTCCACTTT. Protein: CASSLYEAPLHF. The whole variable domain, filled in from reference TRBV7-9 and TRBJ1-6, reads DTGVSQNPRHKITKRGQNVTFRCDPISEHNRLYWYRQTLGQGPEFLTYFQNEAQLEKSRLLSDRFSAERPKGSFSTLEIQRTEQGDSAMYLCASSLYEAPLHFGNGTRLTVT.

This clone was counted once. J is TRBJ2-3 and V is TRBV29-1, with D tentatively TRBD1 (6 bases). The CDR3 sequence is 14 residues long. Germline CDR1 is SQVTM and CDR2 is ANQGSEA. Deletions cut 4 bases from V and 3 bases from J, with 14 bases between. CDR3 loop: CSVGGGISTDTQYF. Here the CDR3 DNA reads TGCAGCGTTGGAGGGGGTATTAGTACAGATACGCAGTATTTT.

The chain is built from TRBV19 and TRBJ1-1; 7 bases are shared with TRBD1. The CDR3 extends over 15 amino acids. Germline CDR1 reads LNHDA; CDR2 reads SQIVND (reference sequence). The V and J ends lost 7 bases and 0 bases, in that order; junction bases with no gene match: 8. The CDR3 spells CASTPDRVLNTEAFF. The CDR3 nucleotides read TGTGCCAGTACTCCTGACAGGGTGTTGAACACTGAAGCTTTCTTT.

The chain recombines TRBV4-1 with TRBJ2-3; D not resolved. The CDR3 is 13 residues long. Trimming cost V 4 bases and J 2 bases, with 7 bases left between them. CDR1 is MGHRA and CDR2 is YSYEKL in the germline V gene. The CDR3 DNA sequence: TGCGCCAGCAGCCCCCCCTACACAGATACGCAGTATTTT. The encoded protein is CASSPPYTDTQYF.

The V call is TRBV7-2, the J call TRBJ1-1, with 7 bases lining up with TRBD1. This CDR3 has 13 residues. Germline trimming cut 4 bases from V and 4 bases from J; bases unmatched to any gene: 3. In germline, CDR1 is SGHTA, CDR2 FQGNSA. Written as DNA, the CDR3 is TGTGCCAGCAGCTCTCGACAGGGCACTGAAGCTTTCTTT. It translates to CASSSRQGTEAFF.

CDR3 coding DNA: TGCGCCAGCAGCCGAGGACCCCCATCGGTTTACGGGGGCGCCTACAATGAGCAGTTCTTC. Protein sequence: CASSRGPPSVYGGAYNEQFF. This chain connects TRBV4-1 to TRBJ2-1; D assignment may be TRBD1 or TRBD2 (6 bases each). The CDR3 is 20 residues long. Deletions cut 4 bases from V and 2 bases from J, with 27 bases between. The V gene's germline CDR1 is MGHRA and CDR2 YSYEKL.

Only one count was recorded for this clone. The chain carries TRBV6-5 and TRBJ2-7, with 8 bases fitting TRBD1. This CDR3 spans 15 amino acids. The V and J ends lost 4 bases and 0 bases, in that order; junction bases with no gene match: 5. CDR1 MNHEY and CDR2 SVGAGI come from the germline V gene. The CDR3 here is CASSLLGQGSYEQYF. As DNA, the CDR3 is TGTGCCAGCAGTTTGTTAGGACAGGGCTCCTACGAGCAGTACTTC.

This clone turned up a few times. The chain carries TRBV3-1 (or the pseudogene TRBV3-2) and TRBJ2-7; TRBD2 is a possible D gene (5 bases). The ends were cut back, 0 bases at V and 6 bases at J, with 12 bases in the middle. The CDR3 length is 14 residues. Germline lookup yields CDR1 LGHDT and CDR2 YNNKEL (reference sequence). The CDR3 coding sequence is TGTGCCAGCAGCCAAGAAACCCGCGGGCTCGAGCAGTACTTC. It encodes CASSQETRGLEQYF.

The V gene is TRBV10-2, the J gene TRBJ2-3; D remains unclear. Trimming left V 6 bases short and J 0 bases short, with 10 bases between. The CDR3 covers 14 residues. Germline loops: CDR1 WSHSY, CDR2 SAAADI. CDR3 in amino acids: CASSPATSTDTQYF. The CDR3 region has the DNA TGCGCCAGCAGCCCAGCGACTAGCACAGATACGCAGTATTTT.

V gene TRBV6-6 combines with J gene TRBJ1-4; D remains ambiguous. The CDR3 sequence is 15 residues long. Germline values: CDR1 MNHNY, CDR2 SVGAGI (reference sequence). The V end lost 0 bases, the J end lost 3 bases, and 8 bases lay between the germline ends. The CDR3 is CASSYSRPSNEKLFF. CDR3 sequence (DNA): TGTGCCAGCAGTTACTCGAGACCGTCTAATGAAAAACTGTTTTTT.

The chain is built from TRBV2 and TRBJ1-3, with D maybe TRBD1 (5 bases). Germline-derived CDR1 and CDR2 are SNHLY and FYNNEI. This CDR3 spans 16 amino acids. Trimming stripped 6 bases from V and 0 bases from J, with 15 bases between. The DNA for the CDR3 is TGTGCCAGCAGGTTATCACAGGAGCCCTCTGGAAACACCATATATTTT. It is translated as CASRLSQEPSGNTIYF.

The chain couples TRBV4-3 to TRBJ2-5; 7 positions agree with TRBD2. Trimming at V came to 0 bases and at J to 4 bases, leaving 11 bases not matched to a gene. The CDR3 length is 17 residues. CDR1 LGHNA and CDR2 YSLEER come from the germline V gene. CDR3 DNA: TGCGCCAGCAGCCAAGACCTACCCGGGACTATACGAGAGACCCAGTACTTC. Its protein is CASSQDLPGTIRETQYF.

V gene TRBV25-1 combines with J gene TRBJ1-3; D gene uncertain. The V end lost 6 bases, the J end lost 0 bases, and 6 bases lay between the germline ends. CDR1 MGHDK and CDR2 SYGVNS come from the germline V gene. The CDR3 sequence is 13 residues long. CDR3 region: CASSFGSGNTIYF. DNA of the CDR3: TGTGCCAGCAGCTTTGGCTCTGGAAACACCATATATTTT.

The chain carries TRBV6-5 and TRBJ2-1; 7 bases line up with TRBD1. Germline CDR1 MNHEY, CDR2 SVGAGI. The length of the CDR3 is 13 residues. The trim removed 5 bases at V and 8 bases at J, leaving 6 bases unmatched. CDR3 in amino acids: CASSPYRGHEQFF. CDR3 nucleotide sequence: TGTGCCAGCAGTCCTTACAGGGGACATGAGCAGTTCTTC.

V gene TRBV6-5 combines with J gene TRBJ2-2; perhaps TRBD2 as D (6 bases). The CDR3 consists of 15 residues. From germline, CDR1 is MNHEY and CDR2 SVGAGI. V was trimmed by 10 bases and J by 1 base, leaving 16 bases between them. Here the CDR3 DNA reads TGTGCCACCGGGCGGGACTTTTTGAACACCGGGGAGCTGTTTTTT. Its translation is CATGRDFLNTGELFF.

This chain connects TRBV27 to TRBJ1-5; D unclear. From germline, CDR1 is MNHEY and CDR2 SMNVEV (reference sequence). The V end was cut by 2 bases, the J end by 0 bases, with 8 bases between. The CDR3 sequence is 15 residues long. In DNA, the CDR3 is TGTGCCAGCAGTTTAAGGCAGACTAGCAATCAGCCCCAGCATTTT. This encodes CASSLRQTSNQPQHF.

The chain employs TRBV28 and TRBJ1-3; D not certain. V lost 7 bases to trimming and J lost 2 bases, with 6 bases between them. There are 12 residues in the CDR3. CDR1 is MDHEN, CDR2 SYDVKM, per germline. The CDR3 DNA reads TGTGCCAGCACGGGCCCTGGAAACACCATATATTTT. Translating it yields CASTGPGNTIYF.

This chain links TRBV5-1 with TRBJ2-3, with D possibly matching TRBD1 (5 bases). V was clipped by 0 bases and J by 2 bases, with 13 bases between them. CDR3 length: 16 amino acids. CDR1 and CDR2 from the germline V gene are SGHRS and YFSETQ. The CDR3 DNA sequence: TGCGCCAGCAGCTTGGATAGGGGTCTTTCCACAGATACGCAGTATTTT. This gives the protein CASSLDRGLSTDTQYF.

The rearrangement links TRBV6-1 to TRBJ1-2; D uncertain. Trimming shortened V by 1 base and J by 8 bases, and 11 bases separated the two germline ends. This CDR3 comprises 13 residues. Germline lookup yields CDR1 MNHNS and CDR2 SASEGT. CDR3 bases: TGTGCCAGCAGTGAAGGGGGAGAAGGAGGCTACACCTTC. It translates to CASSEGGEGGYTF.